The 32 T cell receptor beta chains given below trace back to one sample, sequenced in a study of cytomegalovirus exposure and HLA in healthy donors. PCR primers comprised 60 Vbeta and 13 Jbeta primers. Sequenced by immunoSEQ multiplex PCR; TCRdb stores in-frame clones only, minus some. The table includes over 110,000 clones, less than 85% detected once. Sequenced: PBMCs. The receptors derive from a woman aged 45-59 years in good health and CMV-seropositive.

The V and J genes are TRBV7-2 and TRBJ1-1; 8 bases line up with TRBD1. The CDR3 has 16 amino acids. Germline trimming cut 3 bases from V and 2 bases from J; bases unmatched to any gene: 8. Germline CDR1 SGHTA, CDR2 FQGNSA. The CDR3 DNA reads TGTGCCAGCAGCTTTGAGACAGGGGCTGGAAACACTGAAGCTTTCTTT. Amino acids: CASSFETGAGNTEAFF.

The CDR3 bases are TGTGCCAGCAAACCGGGACAGGGGTTAGACGAGCAGTACTTC. This gives the protein CASKPGQGLDEQYF. V gene TRBV10-3 combines with J gene TRBJ2-7, with TRBD1 matching 10 bases. Germline CDR1 ENHRY, CDR2 SYGVKD. After removal of 10 bases from V and 5 bases from J, the junction contained 11 bases not matched to a gene. The CDR3 loop spans 14 amino acids.

This clone was detected a few times. The rearrangement joins TRBV5-6 to TRBJ1-2; no clear D gene. Per germline, CDR1 SGHDT and CDR2 YYEEEE. The CDR3 covers 12 residues. V dropped 4 bases and J dropped 4 bases, with 8 bases sitting between them. CDR3 nucleotides: TGTGCCAGCAGCGAGGGTGGCTATGGCTACACCTTC. It is translated as CASSEGGYGYTF.

The chain couples TRBV5-1 to TRBJ1-3, with TRBD1 as a possible D gene (6 bases). The germline CDR1 and CDR2 sequences are SGHRS and YFSETQ. The CDR3 totals 15 residues. V was cut by 4 bases and J by 8 bases, with 19 bases left in between. CDR3 protein: CASSPQGTPGDTIYF. CDR3 sequence (DNA): TGCGCCAGCAGCCCACAGGGAACGCCCGGGGACACCATATATTTT.

This clone was counted a few times. The chain couples TRBV2 to TRBJ2-6; 12 bases agree with TRBD2. Unmatched junction bases numbered 2, after V lost 4 bases and J lost 1 base. Germline V lookup: CDR1 SNHLY, CDR2 FYNNEI. The CDR3 runs 17 residues. The CDR3 sequence: CASSVLAGGSGANVLTF. As DNA, the CDR3 is TGTGCCAGCAGTGTACTAGCGGGGGGTTCTGGGGCCAACGTCCTGACTTTC.

The chain combines TRBV11-2 with TRBJ2-4; 7 positions match TRBD1. CDR1 SGHAT and CDR2 FQNNGV come from the germline V gene. V gave up 3 bases and J gave up 5 bases; unmatched junction bases: 7. The CDR3 is made up of 15 amino acids. CDR3 loop: CASSLETGYQNIQYF. In DNA, the CDR3 is TGTGCCAGCAGCTTGGAGACAGGGTACCAAAACATTCAGTACTTC.

In this sample, this clone turned up once. The chain recombines TRBV6-6 with TRBJ2-1, with a possible D match to TRBD1 (7 bases). Per germline, CDR1 MNHNY and CDR2 SVGAGI (reference sequence). The CDR3 loop spans 15 amino acids. Between the trimmed V and J ends, which lost 2 bases and 6 bases, there was a span of 14 bases. This chain's CDR3 is CASSYGWQGGNEQFF. The CDR3 coding sequence is TGTGCCAGCAGTTACGGTTGGCAGGGGGGCAATGAGCAGTTCTTC.

This chain uses TRBV5-4 with TRBJ1-4, with D possibly matching TRBD1 (6 bases). V shed 4 bases and J shed 3 bases, with 13 bases lying between them. Germline values: CDR1 SGHNT, CDR2 YYREEE (reference sequence). The CDR3 contains 15 residues. The CDR3 DNA sequence: TGTGCCAGCAGCCGGACGACAGGTCCTAATGAAAAACTGTTTTTT. It codes for CASSRTTGPNEKLFF. Full variable domain (outside the CDR3, taken from reference TRBV5-4 and TRBJ1-4): ETGVTQSPTHLIKTRGQQVTLRCSSQSGHNTVSWYQQALGQGPQFIFQYYREEENGRGNFPPRFSGLQFPNYSSELNVNALELDDSALYLCASSRTTGPNEKLFFGSGTQLSVL.

The V gene is TRBV7-8, the J gene TRBJ2-5, with TRBD1 matching over 9 bases. The CDR3 is 15 residues long. CDR1 SGHVS and CDR2 FQNEAQ come from the germline V gene. After removal of 4 bases from V and 5 bases from J, the junction contained 8 bases not matched to a gene. The CDR3 DNA is TGTGCCAGCAGCTCCGGGACAGGGCAGCGGGAGACCCAGTACTTC. Translated: CASSSGTGQRETQYF.

V is TRBV27 and J is TRBJ2-1, with 8 bases that match TRBD1. The ends lost 4 bases at V and 6 bases at J; junction bases unmatched: 5. This CDR3 spans 14 amino acids. The V gene's germline CDR1 is MNHEY and CDR2 SMNVEV (reference sequence). The CDR3 here is CASSSTGTGNEQFF. CDR3 bases: TGTGCCAGCAGTTCAACCGGGACAGGCAATGAGCAGTTCTTC.

This chain connects TRBV7-8 to TRBJ2-7; 11 positions match TRBD1. V shed 5 bases, J shed 4 bases, and the junction held 4 bases outside the gene matches. The V gene's germline CDR1 is SGHVS and CDR2 FQNEAQ. The CDR3 has 14 amino acids. The CDR3 loop is CASSAGTGGYEQYF. The CDR3 DNA follows: TGTGCCAGCAGCGCCGGGACAGGGGGTTACGAGCAGTACTTC.

Only one count was recorded for this clone. V gene TRBV6-1 combines with J gene TRBJ1-2; 9 nucleotides agree with TRBD1. The CDR3 is 15 amino acids. Germline CDR1 and CDR2: MNHNS and SASEGT. Losses at the gene ends were 6 bases for V and 0 bases for J; bases not matched to a gene: 5. The CDR3 region is CASRERDRANYGYTF. The DNA of the CDR3 is TGTGCCAGCAGGGAACGGGACAGGGCTAACTATGGCTACACCTTC.

The chain couples TRBV6-1 to TRBJ1-3, with D possibly being TRBD1 (6 bases). This CDR3 comprises 15 residues. The V end was cut by 6 bases, the J end by 7 bases, with 19 bases between. CDR1 is MNHNS, CDR2 SASEGT, per germline. CDR3: CASRDTGHVENTIYF. For the CDR3, the DNA is TGTGCCAGCAGGGACACGGGACATGTGGAGAACACCATATATTTT.

The chain recombines TRBV30 with TRBJ1-1; no firm D call. CDR1 and CDR2 from the germline V gene are GTSNPN and SVGIG (reference sequence). V gave up 8 bases and J gave up 3 bases, with 16 bases separating them. This CDR3 is built from 13 residues. The chain's CDR3 is CAGKRGLDTEAFF. The CDR3 DNA sequence: TGTGCCGGAAAGAGAGGGCTGGACACTGAAGCTTTCTTT. The variable domain in full, completed from reference TRBV30 and TRBJ1-1, reads SQTIHQWPATLVQPVGSPLSLECTVEGTSNPNLYWYRQAAGRGLQLLFYSVGIGQISSEVPQNLSASRPQDRQFILSSKKLLLSDSGFYLCAGKRGLDTEAFFGQGTRLTVV.

The chain carries TRBV27 and TRBJ1-5; D possibly corresponds to TRBD1 (5 bases). The V end lost 6 bases, the J end lost 6 bases, and 21 bases lay between the germline ends. Germline V gives CDR1 MNHEY, CDR2 SMNVEV (reference sequence). This CDR3 spans 16 amino acids. The DNA of the CDR3 is TGTGCCAGCAGCTTAAGGGGCGGGGAACAGGCTCAGCCCCAGCATTTT. Translated, it gives CASSLRGGEQAQPQHF.

The rearrangement uses TRBV7-2 and TRBJ2-7, with 10 bases aligning to TRBD1. Germline loops: CDR1 SGHTA, CDR2 FQGNSA. Germline trimming cut 6 bases from V and 6 bases from J; bases unmatched to any gene: 8. The CDR3 length is 14 residues. CDR3 in DNA: TGTGCCAGCAGTAGACAGGGGGCCTCGAGCGAGCAGTACTTC. Translation: CASSRQGASSEQYF.

The V gene is TRBV6-6, the J gene TRBJ2-7; 8 positions agree with TRBD1. V shed 6 bases, J shed 6 bases, and the junction held 7 bases outside the gene matches. CDR1 MNHNY and CDR2 SVGAGI come from the germline V gene (reference sequence). The CDR3 sequence is 13 residues long. CDR3 nucleotides: TGTGCCAGCAGCCGACAGGGGACTTTCGAGCAGTACTTC. Translated: CASSRQGTFEQYF.

The chain employs TRBV15 and TRBJ1-3; D is possibly TRBD1 (5 bases). The CDR3 is made up of 14 amino acids. Per the germline V gene, CDR1 is LNHNV and CDR2 is YYDKDF (reference sequence). Trimming removed 2 bases from V and 4 bases from J, with 9 bases in between. DNA of the CDR3: TGTGCCACCAGCAGACAGGGCCCCGGAAACACCATATATTTT. This codes for CATSRQGPGNTIYF.

J is TRBJ2-3 and V is TRBV28, with TRBD2 matching over 7 bases. This CDR3 has 15 amino acids. Per germline, CDR1 MDHEN and CDR2 SYDVKM. The junction had 8 bases not matched to a gene; V was cut back by 6 bases and J by 2 bases. This chain's CDR3 is CASSPIAGHTDTQYF. The CDR3, as DNA: TGTGCCAGCAGCCCGATAGCGGGTCACACAGATACGCAGTATTTT. The full variable domain, in which reference TRBV28 and TRBJ2-3 provide the parts outside the CDR3, is DVKVTQSSRYLVKRTGEKVFLECVQDMDHENMFWYRQDPGLGLRLIYFSYDVKMKEKGDIPEGYSVSREKKERFSLILESASTNQTSMYLCASSPIAGHTDTQYFGPGTRLTVL.

The gene calls are TRBV19 and TRBJ1-1; TRBD1 might be the D (5 bases). This CDR3 is built from 13 residues. CDR1 LNHDA and CDR2 SQIVND come from the germline V gene (reference sequence). Trimming removed 5 bases from V and 6 bases from J, with 13 bases in between. The CDR3 nucleotides are TGTGCCAGTAGTCTCAGGGAAGGCGCTGAAGCTTTCTTT. Translating gives CASSLREGAEAFF.

This clone was picked up one time. J is TRBJ1-4 and V is TRBV10-3; D is possibly TRBD1 (5 bases). Between the trimmed V and J ends, which lost 3 bases and 8 bases, there was a span of 10 bases. This CDR3 is 13 amino acids long. Germline loops: CDR1 ENHRY, CDR2 SYGVKD. CDR3 residues: CAISEGQGEKLFF. The CDR3, as DNA: TGTGCCATCAGTGAAGGGCAGGGAGAAAAACTGTTTTTT.

V and J are TRBV9 and TRBJ2-7; tentatively, D is TRBD2 (7 bases). Germline V gene lookup returns CDR1 SGDLS and CDR2 YYNGEE. The CDR3 totals 15 residues. The ends were cut back, 3 bases at V and 2 bases at J, with 15 bases in the middle. For the CDR3, the DNA is TGTGCCAGCAGCGCTCAGGGAGGGGGTACCTACGAGCAGTACTTC. Its translation: CASSAQGGGTYEQYF.

The CDR3 nucleotides are TGTGCCAGTAGTACTCCGACAGGGAGTGGCGTCTGCACCTTC. Its translation: CASSTPTGSGVCTF. The chain uses TRBV19 and TRBJ1-2; 7 bases align to TRBD1. The CDR3 is 14 residues long. V lost 4 bases and J lost 13; bases outside the gene matches: 15. Germline-derived CDR1 and CDR2 are LNHDA and SQIVND (reference sequence).

The chain carries TRBV6-6 and TRBJ2-1, with 12 bases identical to TRBD2. Germline CDR1 and CDR2: MNHNY and SVGAGI (reference sequence). The CDR3 runs to 14 residues. V was clipped by 8 bases and J by 10 bases; unmatched bases: 9. The CDR3 reads CASDLAGGPSEQFF. In nucleotides, the CDR3 is TGTGCCAGCGATCTAGCGGGGGGGCCCTCCGAGCAGTTCTTC.

The chain uses TRBV4-3 and TRBJ1-4, with D hard to call. This CDR3 spans 13 amino acids. CDR1 and CDR2 (germline): LGHNA, YSLEER. The germline V and J ends were trimmed by 2 bases and 11 bases, with 12 bases remaining between them. The CDR3 nucleotides read TGCGCCAGCAGCCAATTCGGGGTTGGGAAACTGTTTTTT. This sequence encodes CASSQFGVGKLFF.

The rearrangement uses TRBV6-5 and TRBJ1-1, with 7 bases matching TRBD1. The CDR3 sequence is 11 residues long. Germline loops: CDR1 MNHEY, CDR2 SVGAGI. V lost 5 bases and J lost 10; bases outside the gene matches: 4. The CDR3 is CASSTGVVAFF. The CDR3 nucleotides are TGTGCCAGCAGTACAGGGGTGGTAGCTTTCTTT.

V is TRBV7-2 and J is TRBJ2-5; TRBD1 agrees at 7 bases. Germline-derived CDR1 and CDR2 are SGHTA and FQGNSA. The CDR3 loop spans 14 amino acids. J lost 4 bases, V lost 4 bases, and 6 bases had no gene match. The CDR3 protein is CASSSTGVRETQYF. The DNA for the CDR3 is TGTGCCAGCAGCTCCACAGGGGTCAGAGAGACCCAGTACTTC.

The genes are TRBV28 and TRBJ2-5; TRBD1 aligns across 9 bases. This CDR3 comprises 15 residues. With V trimmed by 6 bases and J by 2 bases, 7 bases remained unmatched. The germline CDR1 and CDR2 sequences are MDHEN and SYDVKM. Here the CDR3 DNA reads TGTGCCAGCAGCCGACCGGGACAGGGACAAGAGACCCAGTACTTC. Protein sequence: CASSRPGQGQETQYF.

This rearrangement joins TRBV4-3 to TRBJ2-5; 9 nucleotides match TRBD1. Germline CDR1 reads LGHNA; CDR2 reads YSLEER. The CDR3 loop spans 15 amino acids. V shed 4 bases, J shed 2 bases, and the junction held 5 bases outside the gene matches. The CDR3 here is CASSRGTGWQETQYF. The CDR3 DNA is TGCGCCAGCAGCCGAGGGACAGGGTGGCAAGAGACCCAGTACTTC.

The CDR3: CAWSNSGPQQYF. The CDR3 DNA reads TGTGCCTGGAGTAACTCAGGTCCTCAACAGTACTTC. The rearrangement links TRBV30 to TRBJ2-7; unclear D gene. Trimming stripped 2 bases from V and 10 bases from J, with 15 bases between. CDR3 length: 12 amino acids. CDR1 is GTSNPN and CDR2 is SVGIG in the germline V gene (reference sequence).

This clone was observed a few times. The V gene is TRBV5-1, the J gene TRBJ2-5, with D possibly being TRBD1 (5 bases). The CDR3 runs 16 residues. Trimming removed 4 bases at V and 0 bases at J, with 16 bases between. CDR1 SGHRS and CDR2 YFSETQ come from the germline V gene. CDR3 region: CASSPQGLTYQETQYF. Here the CDR3 DNA reads TGCGCCAGCAGCCCCCAGGGCCTCACGTACCAAGAGACCCAGTACTTC.

This rearrangement joins TRBV7-9 to TRBJ1-1; D is undetermined. Germline V CDR1 and CDR2: SEHNR, FQNEAQ (reference sequence). The CDR3 has 11 amino acids. The V end was cut by 3 bases, the J end by 4 bases, with 3 bases between. The CDR3 spells CASSFITEAFF. CDR3 nucleotides: TGTGCCAGCAGCTTCATCACTGAAGCTTTCTTT. Looking up the rest from reference TRBV7-9 and TRBJ1-1 gives the full variable domain: DTGVSQNPRHKITKRGQNVTFRCDPISEHNRLYWYRQTLGQGPEFLTYFQNEAQLEKSRLLSDRFSAERPKGSFSTLEIQRTEQGDSAMYLCASSFITEAFFGQGTRLTVV.